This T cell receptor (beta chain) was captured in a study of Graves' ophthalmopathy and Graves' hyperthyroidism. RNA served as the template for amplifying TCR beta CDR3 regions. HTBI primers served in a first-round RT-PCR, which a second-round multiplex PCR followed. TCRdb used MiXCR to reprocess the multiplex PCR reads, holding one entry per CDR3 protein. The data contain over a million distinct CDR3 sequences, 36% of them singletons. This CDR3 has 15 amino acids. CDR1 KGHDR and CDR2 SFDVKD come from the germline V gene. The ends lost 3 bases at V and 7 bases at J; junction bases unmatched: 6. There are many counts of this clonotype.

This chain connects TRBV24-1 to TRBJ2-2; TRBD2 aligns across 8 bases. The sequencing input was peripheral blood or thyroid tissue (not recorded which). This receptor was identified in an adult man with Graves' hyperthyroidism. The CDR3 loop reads CATSDPGLAFGELFF. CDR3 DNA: TGTGCCACCAGTGATCCCGGACTAGCATTCGGGGAGCTGTTTTTT.